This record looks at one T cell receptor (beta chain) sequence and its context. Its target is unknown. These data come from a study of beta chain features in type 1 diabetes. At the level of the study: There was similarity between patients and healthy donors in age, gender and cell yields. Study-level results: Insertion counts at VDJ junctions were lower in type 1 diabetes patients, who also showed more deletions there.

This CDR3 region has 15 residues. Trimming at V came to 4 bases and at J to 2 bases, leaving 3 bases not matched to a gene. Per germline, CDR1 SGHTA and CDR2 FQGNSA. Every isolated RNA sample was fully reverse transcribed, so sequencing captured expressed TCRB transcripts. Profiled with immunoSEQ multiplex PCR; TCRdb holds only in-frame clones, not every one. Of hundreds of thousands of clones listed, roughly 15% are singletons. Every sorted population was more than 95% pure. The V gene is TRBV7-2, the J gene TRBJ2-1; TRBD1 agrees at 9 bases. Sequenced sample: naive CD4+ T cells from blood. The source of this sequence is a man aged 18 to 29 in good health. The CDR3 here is CASSSTGGAYNEQFF. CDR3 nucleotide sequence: TGTGCCAGCAGCTCTACAGGGGGCGCCTACAATGAGCAGTTCTTC.